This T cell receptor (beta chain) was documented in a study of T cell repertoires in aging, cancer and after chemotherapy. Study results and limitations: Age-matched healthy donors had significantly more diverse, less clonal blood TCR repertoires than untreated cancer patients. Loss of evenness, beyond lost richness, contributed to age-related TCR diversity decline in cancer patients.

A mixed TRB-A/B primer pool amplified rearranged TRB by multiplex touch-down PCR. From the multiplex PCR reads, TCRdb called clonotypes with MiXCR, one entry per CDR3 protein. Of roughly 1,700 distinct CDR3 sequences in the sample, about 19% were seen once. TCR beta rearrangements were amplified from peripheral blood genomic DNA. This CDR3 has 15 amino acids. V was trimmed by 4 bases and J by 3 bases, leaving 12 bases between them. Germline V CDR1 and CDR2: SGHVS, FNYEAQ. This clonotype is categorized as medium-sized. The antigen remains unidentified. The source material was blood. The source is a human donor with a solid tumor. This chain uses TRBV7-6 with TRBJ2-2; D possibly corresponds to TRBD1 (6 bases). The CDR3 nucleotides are TGTGCCAGCAGCTCTATCCAGGGGTACACCGGGGAGCTGTTTTTT. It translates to CASSSIQGYTGELFF. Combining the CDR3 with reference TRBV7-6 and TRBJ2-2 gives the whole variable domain GAGVSQSPRYKVTKRGQDVALRCDPISGHVSLYWYRQALGQGPEFLTYFNYEAQQDKSGLPNDRFSAERPEGSISTLTIQRTEQRDSAMYRCASSSIQGYTGELFFGEGSRLTVL.